Listed below are T cell receptor beta chains from one sample, sequenced in a study of blood T cell repertoires in COVID-19. The method was immunoSEQ multiplex PCR; TCRdb's version includes in-frame clones alone and lacks a portion of them. The sample contains over 150,000 clones, approximately 91% of which appear only once. Sample: peripheral blood. The source is a man in his fifties with acute or convalescent COVID-19. Both conserved end residues are part of each CDR3. D genes are given only for firm matches. Clone size, where shown, is once, few, many, or a class for clones that have expanded.

d_gene,abundance,v_gene,j_gene,CDR3nt,CDR3aa
.,few,TRBV24-1,TRBJ2-3,TGTGCCACCAGTGAATCGGACTCCACAGATACGCAGTATTTT,CATSESDSTDTQYF
TRBD1,.,TRBV10-3,TRBJ1-4,TGTGCCATCAGCAAAGACAGGGTCGGAAGCGAAAAACTGTTTTTT,CAISKDRVGSEKLFF
TRBD1,.,TRBV6-4,TRBJ1-2,TGTGCCAGCAGAAGAACAGGGGAATCGGCTGGCTACACCTTC,CASRRTGESAGYTF
TRBD1,.,TRBV6-1,TRBJ1-2,TGTGCCAGCAGTGAATGGACAGGGGCCCCCTCAATGGGAGGCTACACCTTC,CASSEWTGAPSMGGYTF
TRBD1,.,TRBV2,TRBJ1-3,TGTGCCAGCGGAAGACAGGGGATTTCTGGAAACACCATATATTTT,CASGRQGISGNTIYF
TRBD1,.,TRBV19,TRBJ1-1,TGTGCCAGTAATCCGGGGACAGGTATGAACACTGAAGCTTTCTTT,CASNPGTGMNTEAFF
.,.,TRBV20-1,TRBJ1-4,TGCAGTGCTAGTAGGCAGGGGAATGAAAAACTGTTTTTT,CSASRQGNEKLFF
.,.,TRBV7-9,TRBJ1-1,TGTGCCAGCAGCTTATTGGACACCGGACGCCTGAACACTGAAGCTTTCTTT,CASSLLDTGRLNTEAFF
.,.,TRBV10-3,TRBJ2-6,TGTGCCATCAGTGAGTCGGAGGGGCCTGGGGCCAACGTCCTGACTTTC,CAISESEGPGANVLTF
.,.,TRBV19,TRBJ2-1,TGTGCCAGTAGCGCCATACGGGTGAGCTCCTACAATGAGCAGTTCTTC,CASSAIRVSSYNEQFF
.,.,TRBV5-4,TRBJ1-5,TGTGCCAGCAGCTGCAAGATAAGAGATCAGCCCCAGCATTTT,CASSCKIRDQPQHF
TRBD1,.,TRBV19,TRBJ1-1,TGTGCCAGTAGTAAAATTCAGGGGGCGCGCACTGAAGCTTTCTTT,CASSKIQGARTEAFF
TRBD2,.,TRBV27,TRBJ2-1,TGTGCCAGCAGTTTTAAGCGACTAGCCCTCGGTGAGCAGTTCTTC,CASSFKRLALGEQFF
.,.,TRBV5-4,TRBJ1-5,TGTGCCAGCAGCTTGGATGGGGGCCTCAATCAGCCCCAGCATTTT,CASSLDGGLNQPQHF
TRBD1,.,TRBV4-2,TRBJ1-2,TGTGCCAGCAGCTTATCCCCTCAGGGGGCAGAAGCTGGCTACACCTTC,CASSLSPQGAEAGYTF
TRBD2,.,TRBV4-3,TRBJ2-2,TGCGCCCGCAGCCAACTCGGGGGGGCCTCGAACACCGGGGAGCTGTTTTTT,CARSQLGGASNTGELFF
.,.,TRBV6-5,TRBJ2-5,TGTGCCAGCAGGTCAGGGGATCAAGAGACCCAGTACTTC,CASRSGDQETQYF
TRBD1,.,TRBV7-2,TRBJ1-1,TGTGCCAGCAGACAGGGGGGAAGGACTGAAGCTTTCTTT,CASRQGGRTEAFF
.,.,TRBV18,TRBJ1-1,TGTGCCAGCTCACCCCGTATGAACACTGAAGCTTTCTTT,CASSPRMNTEAFF
.,.,TRBV11-3,TRBJ1-1,TGTGCCAGCGGTTACAACAGGGAAACTGAAGCTTTCTTT,CASGYNRETEAFF
.,.,TRBV30,TRBJ1-5,TGTGCCTGGAGTGGGGGGCGGGTAAGCAATCAGCCCCAGCATTTT,CAWSGGRVSNQPQHF
.,.,TRBV18,TRBJ1-1,TGTGCCAGCTCACCACCTGCAGGGGACACTGAAGCTTTCTTT,CASSPPAGDTEAFF
TRBD1,.,TRBV27,TRBJ1-6,TGTGCCAGCAGTTTATCAGACAGGGGGAGCTCACCCCTCCACTTT,CASSLSDRGSSPLHF
TRBD2,.,TRBV25-1,TRBJ2-7,TGTGCCAGCAGTGAAACCCTAGCGGGATCCTACGAGCAGTACTTC,CASSETLAGSYEQYF
.,.,TRBV4-3,TRBJ1-2,TGCGCCAGCAGCCAAGATGGTACGGGGGGCGCCCTGGCTAACTATGGCTACACCTTC,CASSQDGTGGALANYGYTF
TRBD1,few,TRBV6-1,TRBJ1-2,TGTGCCAGCAGTGACAGGGGGAAAGTTGGCTACACCTTC,CASSDRGKVGYTF
.,.,TRBV7-2,TRBJ2-5,TGTGCCAGCAGCCTCGTTGGGCAGGGGCAGAAGACCCAGTACTTC,CASSLVGQGQKTQYF
.,.,TRBV27,TRBJ1-2,TGTGCCAGCAGTTTATCAGGCGGGGTTAACTATGGCTACACCTTC,CASSLSGGVNYGYTF
.,.,TRBV28,TRBJ1-5,TGTGCCAGCAGTTTAGGTGTGGGGGGGATTCAGCCCCAGCATTTT,CASSLGVGGIQPQHF
TRBD1,.,TRBV29-1,TRBJ2-7,TGCAGCGTCGATCGGCCCGGGACAGGATCCTACGAGCAGTACTTC,CSVDRPGTGSYEQYF
TRBD1,.,TRBV19,TRBJ1-1,TGTGCCGGGTCCGTGACAGGGGCGCCGGTCACTGAAGCTTTCTTT,CAGSVTGAPVTEAFF
.,.,TRBV7-9,TRBJ1-3,TGTGCCAGCAGCTTGGACAATCTGTGGATTGGAAACACCATATATTTT,CASSLDNLWIGNTIYF
.,few,TRBV11-2,TRBJ1-2,TGTGCCAGCAGGCTTCTCAAGCGAACCGGCTACACCTTC,CASRLLKRTGYTF